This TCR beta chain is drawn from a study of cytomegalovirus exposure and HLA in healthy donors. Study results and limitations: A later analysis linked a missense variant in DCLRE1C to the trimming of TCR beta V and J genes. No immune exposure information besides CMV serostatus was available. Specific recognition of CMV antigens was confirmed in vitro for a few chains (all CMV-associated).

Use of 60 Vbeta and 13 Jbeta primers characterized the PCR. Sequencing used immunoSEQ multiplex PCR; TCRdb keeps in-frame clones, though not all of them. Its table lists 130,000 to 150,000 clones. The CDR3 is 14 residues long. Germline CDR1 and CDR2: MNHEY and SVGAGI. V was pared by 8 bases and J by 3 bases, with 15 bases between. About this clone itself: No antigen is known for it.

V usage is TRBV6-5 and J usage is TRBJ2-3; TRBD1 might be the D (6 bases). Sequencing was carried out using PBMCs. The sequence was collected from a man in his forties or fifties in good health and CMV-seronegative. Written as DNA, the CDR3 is TGTGCCAGCCGTTCCGGACAGCGTACAGATACGCAGTATTTT. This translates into CASRSGQRTDTQYF.